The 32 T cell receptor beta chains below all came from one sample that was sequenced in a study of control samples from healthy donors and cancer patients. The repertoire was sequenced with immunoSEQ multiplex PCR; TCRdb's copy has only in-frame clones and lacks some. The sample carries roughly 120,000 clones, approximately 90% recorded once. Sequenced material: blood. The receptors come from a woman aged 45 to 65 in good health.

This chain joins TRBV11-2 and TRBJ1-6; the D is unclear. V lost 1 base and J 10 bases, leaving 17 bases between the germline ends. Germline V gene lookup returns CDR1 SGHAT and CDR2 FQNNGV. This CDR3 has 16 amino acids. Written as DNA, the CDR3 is TGTGCCAGCAGCTTAGGTGGGGTTCGGTGGTCGTCACCCCTCCACTTT. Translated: CASSLGGVRWSSPLHF.

The CDR3 protein is CASSALASGPYNEQFF. CDR3 DNA: TGTGCCAGTAGTGCCCTCGCTAGCGGGCCCTACAATGAGCAGTTCTTC. This chain connects TRBV19 to TRBJ2-1; TRBD2 agrees at 8 bases. The CDR3 totals 16 residues. V shed 5 bases, J shed 2 bases, and the junction held 8 bases outside the gene matches. CDR1 and CDR2 (germline): LNHDA, SQIVND (reference sequence).

The CDR3 DNA is TGCGCCAGCAGAGTGCTAGCGGGAGTTCTGGATGAGCAGTTCTTC. Encoded protein: CASRVLAGVLDEQFF. V usage is TRBV5-1 and J usage is TRBJ2-1; TRBD2 matches at 10 bases. Trimming at V came to 5 bases and at J to 8 bases, leaving 10 bases not matched to a gene. Germline assignment: CDR1 SGHRS and CDR2 YFSETQ. The CDR3 extends over 15 amino acids.

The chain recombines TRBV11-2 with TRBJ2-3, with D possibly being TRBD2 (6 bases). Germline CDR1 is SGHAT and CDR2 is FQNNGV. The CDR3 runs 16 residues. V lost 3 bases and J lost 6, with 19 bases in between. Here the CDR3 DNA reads TGTGCCAGCAGCTTCCCCGGGGGACGGGGTGGGGATACGCAGTATTTT. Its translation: CASSFPGGRGGDTQYF.

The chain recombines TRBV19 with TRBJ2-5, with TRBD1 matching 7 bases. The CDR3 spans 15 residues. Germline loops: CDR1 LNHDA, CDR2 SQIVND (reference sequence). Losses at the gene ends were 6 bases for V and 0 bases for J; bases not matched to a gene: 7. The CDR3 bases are TGTGCCAGTAGCAGGGGGACCGTCGACCAAGAGACCCAGTACTTC. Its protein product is CASSRGTVDQETQYF.

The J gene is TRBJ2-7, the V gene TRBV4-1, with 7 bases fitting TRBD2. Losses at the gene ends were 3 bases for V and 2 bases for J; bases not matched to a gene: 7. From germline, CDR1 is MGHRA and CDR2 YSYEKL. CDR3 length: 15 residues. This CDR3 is CASSQAAGRAYEQYF. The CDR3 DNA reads TGCGCCAGCAGCCAGGCAGCTGGGAGGGCCTACGAGCAGTACTTC.

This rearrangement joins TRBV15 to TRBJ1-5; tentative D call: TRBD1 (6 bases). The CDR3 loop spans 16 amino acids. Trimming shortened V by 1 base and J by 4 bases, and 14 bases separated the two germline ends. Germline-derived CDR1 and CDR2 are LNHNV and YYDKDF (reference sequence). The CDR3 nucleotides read TGTGCCACCAGCAGAGGGGGACAAGGGTTGAATCAGCCCCAGCATTTT. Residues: CATSRGGQGLNQPQHF.

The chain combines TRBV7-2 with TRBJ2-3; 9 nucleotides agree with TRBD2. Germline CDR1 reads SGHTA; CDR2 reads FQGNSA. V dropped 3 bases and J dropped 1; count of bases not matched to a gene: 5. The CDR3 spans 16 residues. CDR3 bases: TGTGCCAGCAGCTTGGTTGCGGGAGGGGGCACAGATACGCAGTATTTT. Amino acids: CASSLVAGGGTDTQYF.

The CDR3 DNA sequence: TGTGCCAGCAGTTACTCGAGGACTAGCCCGGCAGATACGCAGTATTTT. Translating it yields CASSYSRTSPADTQYF. This chain joins TRBV6-5 and TRBJ2-3, with TRBD2 matching 8 bases. CDR3 size: 16 residues. The V gene's germline CDR1 is MNHEY and CDR2 SVGAGI. V was clipped by 0 bases and J by 4 bases; unmatched bases: 6.

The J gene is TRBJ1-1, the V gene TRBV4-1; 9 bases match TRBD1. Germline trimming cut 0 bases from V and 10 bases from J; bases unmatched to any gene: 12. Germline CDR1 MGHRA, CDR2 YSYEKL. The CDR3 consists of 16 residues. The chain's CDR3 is CASSQEGTGHLGGAFF. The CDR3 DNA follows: TGCGCCAGCAGCCAAGAAGGGACAGGGCACCTGGGGGGAGCTTTCTTT.

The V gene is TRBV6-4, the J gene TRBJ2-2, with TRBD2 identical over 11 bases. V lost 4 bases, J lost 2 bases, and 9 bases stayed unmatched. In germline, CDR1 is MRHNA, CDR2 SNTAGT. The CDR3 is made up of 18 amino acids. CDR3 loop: CASSVTLGLAVNTGELFF. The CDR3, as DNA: TGTGCCAGCAGTGTAACCCTGGGACTAGCGGTAAACACCGGGGAGCTGTTTTTT.

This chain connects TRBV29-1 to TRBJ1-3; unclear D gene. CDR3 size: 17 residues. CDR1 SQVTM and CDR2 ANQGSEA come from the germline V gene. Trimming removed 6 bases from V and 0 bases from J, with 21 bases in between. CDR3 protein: CSVRTGFRRNSGNTIYF. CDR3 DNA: TGCAGCGTCCGAACCGGATTCAGACGGAACTCTGGAAACACCATATATTTT. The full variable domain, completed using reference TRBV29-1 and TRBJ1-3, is SAVISQKPSRDICQRGTSLTIQCQVDSQVTMMFWYRQQPGQSLTLIATANQGSEATYESGFVIDKFPISRPNLTFSTLTVSNMSPEDSSIYLCSVRTGFRRNSGNTIYFGEGSWLTVV.

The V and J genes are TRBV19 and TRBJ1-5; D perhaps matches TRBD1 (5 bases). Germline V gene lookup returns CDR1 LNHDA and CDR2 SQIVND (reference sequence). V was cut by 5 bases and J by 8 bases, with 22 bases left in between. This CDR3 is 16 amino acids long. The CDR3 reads CASSSGIFGGAKPQHF. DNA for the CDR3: TGTGCCAGTAGTTCAGGGATATTTGGGGGTGCGAAGCCCCAGCATTTT.

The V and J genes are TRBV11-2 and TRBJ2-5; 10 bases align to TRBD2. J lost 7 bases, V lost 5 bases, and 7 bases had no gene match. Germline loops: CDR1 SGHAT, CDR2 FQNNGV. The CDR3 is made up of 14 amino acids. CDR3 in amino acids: CASSGQLAGATQYF. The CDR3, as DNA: TGTGCCAGCAGCGGTCAGCTAGCGGGAGCGACCCAGTACTTC.

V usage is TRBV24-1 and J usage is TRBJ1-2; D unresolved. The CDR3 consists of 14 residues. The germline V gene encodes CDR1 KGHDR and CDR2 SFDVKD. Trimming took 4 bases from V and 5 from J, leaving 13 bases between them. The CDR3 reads CATSDPSITYGYTF. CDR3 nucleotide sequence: TGTGCCACCAGTGACCCCTCGATCACGTATGGCTACACCTTC.

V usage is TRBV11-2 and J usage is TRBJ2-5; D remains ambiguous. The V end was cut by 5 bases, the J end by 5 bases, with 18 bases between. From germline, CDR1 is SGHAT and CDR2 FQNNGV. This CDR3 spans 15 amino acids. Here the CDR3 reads CASSPLDKGSETQYF. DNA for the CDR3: TGTGCCAGCAGCCCCCTAGATAAAGGTTCGGAGACCCAGTACTTC.

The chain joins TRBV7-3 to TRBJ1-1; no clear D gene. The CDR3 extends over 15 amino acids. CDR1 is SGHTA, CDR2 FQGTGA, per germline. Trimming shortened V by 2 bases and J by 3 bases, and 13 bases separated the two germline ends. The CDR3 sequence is CASSLHKGGDTEAFF. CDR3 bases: TGTGCCAGCAGCTTACATAAGGGAGGTGACACTGAAGCTTTCTTT. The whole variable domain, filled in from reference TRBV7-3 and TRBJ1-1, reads GAGVSQTPSNKVTEKGKYVELRCDPISGHTALYWYRQSLGQGPEFLIYFQGTGAADDSGLPNDRFFAVRPEGSVSTLKIQRTERGDSAVYLCASSLHKGGDTEAFFGQGTRLTVV.

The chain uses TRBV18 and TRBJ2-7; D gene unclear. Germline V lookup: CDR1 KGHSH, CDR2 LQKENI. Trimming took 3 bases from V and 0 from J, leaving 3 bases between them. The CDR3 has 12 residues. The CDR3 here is CASSPSSYEQYV. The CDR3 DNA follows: TGTGCCAGCTCACCCAGCTCCTACGAGCAGTACGTC.

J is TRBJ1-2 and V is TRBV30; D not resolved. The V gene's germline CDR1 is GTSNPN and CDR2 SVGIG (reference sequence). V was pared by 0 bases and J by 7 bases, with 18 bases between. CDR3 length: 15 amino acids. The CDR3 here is CAWSVRNRKAGGYTF. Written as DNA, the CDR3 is TGTGCCTGGAGTGTACGGAATAGGAAAGCTGGTGGCTACACCTTC.

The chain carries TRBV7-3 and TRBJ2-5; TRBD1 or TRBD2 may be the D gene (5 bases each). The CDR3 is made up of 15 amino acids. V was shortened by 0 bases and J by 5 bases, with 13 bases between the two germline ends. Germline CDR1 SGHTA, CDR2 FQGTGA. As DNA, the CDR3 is TGTGCCAGCAGCTTAACACGGGACCCAGGGGAGACCCAGTACTTC. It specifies CASSLTRDPGETQYF. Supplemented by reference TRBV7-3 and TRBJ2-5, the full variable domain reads GAGVSQTPSNKVTEKGKYVELRCDPISGHTALYWYRQSLGQGPEFLIYFQGTGAADDSGLPNDRFFAVRPEGSVSTLKIQRTERGDSAVYLCASSLTRDPGETQYFGPGTRLLVL.

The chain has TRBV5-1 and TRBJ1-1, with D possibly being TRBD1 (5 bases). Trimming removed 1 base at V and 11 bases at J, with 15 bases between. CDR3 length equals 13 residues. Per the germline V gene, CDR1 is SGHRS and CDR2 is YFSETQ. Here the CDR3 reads CASSLNIQGGAFF. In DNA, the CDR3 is TGCGCCAGCAGCTTGAATATTCAGGGTGGCGCTTTCTTT. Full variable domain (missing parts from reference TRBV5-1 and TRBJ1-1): KAGVTQTPRYLIKTRGQQVTLSCSPISGHRSVSWYQQTPGQGLQFLFEYFSETQRNKGNFPGRFSGRQFSNSRSEMNVSTLELGDSALYLCASSLNIQGGAFFGQGTRLTVV.

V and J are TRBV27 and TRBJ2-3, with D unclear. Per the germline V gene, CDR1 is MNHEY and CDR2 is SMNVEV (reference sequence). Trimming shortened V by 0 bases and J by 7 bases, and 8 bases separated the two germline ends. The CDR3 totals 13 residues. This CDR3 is CASSLSEQYTQYF. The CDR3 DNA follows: TGTGCCAGCAGTTTATCTGAACAGTATACGCAGTATTTT.

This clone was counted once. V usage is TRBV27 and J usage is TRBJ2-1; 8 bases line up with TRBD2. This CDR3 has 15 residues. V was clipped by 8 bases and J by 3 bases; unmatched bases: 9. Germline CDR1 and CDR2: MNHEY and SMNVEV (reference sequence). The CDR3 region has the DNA TGTGCCAGCCGTCCGGGGGGGCTCCGCTACAATGAGCAGTTCTTC. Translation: CASRPGGLRYNEQFF.

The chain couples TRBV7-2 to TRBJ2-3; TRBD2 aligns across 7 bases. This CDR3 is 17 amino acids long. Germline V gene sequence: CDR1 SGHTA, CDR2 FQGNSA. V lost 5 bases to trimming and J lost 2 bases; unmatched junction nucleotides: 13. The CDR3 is CASSSKRASGATDTQYF. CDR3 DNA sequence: TGTGCCAGCAGCAGTAAGCGGGCTAGCGGAGCCACAGATACGCAGTATTTT.

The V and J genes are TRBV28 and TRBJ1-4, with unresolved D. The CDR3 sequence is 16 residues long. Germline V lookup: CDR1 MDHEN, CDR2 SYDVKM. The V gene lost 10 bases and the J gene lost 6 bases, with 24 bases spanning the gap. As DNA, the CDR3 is TGTGCCACCGGAGGGATGGTACGGATGGGTGATGAAAAACTGTTTTTT. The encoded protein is CATGGMVRMGDEKLFF.

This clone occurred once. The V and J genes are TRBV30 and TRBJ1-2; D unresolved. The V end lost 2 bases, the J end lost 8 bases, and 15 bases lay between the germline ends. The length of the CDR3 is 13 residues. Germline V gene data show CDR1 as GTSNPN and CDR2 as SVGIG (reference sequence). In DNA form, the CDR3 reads TGTGCCTGGAGTTTCGCGGGGAACGAAGGCTACACCTTC. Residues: CAWSFAGNEGYTF.

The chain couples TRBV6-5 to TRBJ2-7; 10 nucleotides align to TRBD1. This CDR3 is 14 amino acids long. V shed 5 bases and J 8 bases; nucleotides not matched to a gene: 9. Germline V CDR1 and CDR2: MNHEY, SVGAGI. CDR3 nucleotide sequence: TGTGCCAGCAGTAAGACAGGGGGCATCCGACAGCAGTACTTC. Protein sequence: CASSKTGGIRQQYF.

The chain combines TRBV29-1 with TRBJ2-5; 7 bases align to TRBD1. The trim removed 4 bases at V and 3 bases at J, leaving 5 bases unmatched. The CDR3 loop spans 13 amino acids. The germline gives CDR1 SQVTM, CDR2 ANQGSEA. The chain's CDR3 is CSVAGTVKETQYF. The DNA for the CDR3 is TGCAGCGTTGCCGGGACAGTAAAAGAGACCCAGTACTTC.

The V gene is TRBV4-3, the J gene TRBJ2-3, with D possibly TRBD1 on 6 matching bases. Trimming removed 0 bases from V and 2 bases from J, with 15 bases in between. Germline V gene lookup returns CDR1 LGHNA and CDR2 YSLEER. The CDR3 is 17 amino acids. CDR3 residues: CASSQEHRQAVTDTQYF. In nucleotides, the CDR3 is TGCGCCAGCAGCCAAGAACATCGACAGGCTGTCACAGATACGCAGTATTTT.

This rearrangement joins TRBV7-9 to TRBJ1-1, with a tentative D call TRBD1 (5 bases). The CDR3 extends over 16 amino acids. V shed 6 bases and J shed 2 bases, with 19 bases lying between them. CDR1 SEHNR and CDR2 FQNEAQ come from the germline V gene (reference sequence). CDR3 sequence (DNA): TGTGCCAGCAGTCCCGAGCGCGGGGGACCTAACACTGAAGCTTTCTTT. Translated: CASSPERGGPNTEAFF.

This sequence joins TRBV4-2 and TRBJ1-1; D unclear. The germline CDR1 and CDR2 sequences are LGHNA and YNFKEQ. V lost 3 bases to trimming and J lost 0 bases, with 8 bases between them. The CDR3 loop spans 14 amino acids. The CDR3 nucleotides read TGTGCCAGCAGCCAGGAAACAGTGAACACTGAAGCTTTCTTT. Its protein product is CASSQETVNTEAFF.

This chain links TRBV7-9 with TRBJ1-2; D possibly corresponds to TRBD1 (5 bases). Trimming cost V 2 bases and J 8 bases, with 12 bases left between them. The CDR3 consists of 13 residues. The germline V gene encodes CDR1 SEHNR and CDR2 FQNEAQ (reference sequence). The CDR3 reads CASSLRFRDGYTF. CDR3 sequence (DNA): TGTGCCAGCAGCTTAAGATTCCGGGACGGCTACACCTTC.